Listed below are T cell receptor beta chains from one sample, sequenced in a study of blood T cell repertoires in COVID-19. Using immunoSEQ multiplex PCR, the repertoire was profiled, and TCRdb retains in-frame clones only, with some absent. Counted here are around 250,000 clones, over 70% occurring once; the ten biggest clones make up about 3.1%. Specimen: PBMCs or T cells enriched from blood (not recorded which). The origin of the receptors is a woman in her 40s who had been exposed to COVID-19. Both conserved end residues are part of each CDR3. A D gene is named only where the DNA matches it firmly. Clone size is stated in some rows and not others, as once, few, many or a class when expanded.

j_call	clone_size	d_call	v_call	cdr3_aa	cdr3_nt
TRBJ2-5	-	-	TRBV7-2	CASSLALLGETQYF	TGTGCCAGCAGCTTAGCCCTACTAGGAGAGACCCAGTACTTC
TRBJ2-1	-	-	TRBV2	CASSERSLYNEQFF	TGTGCCAGCAGTGAAAGGAGCTTATACAATGAGCAGTTCTTC
TRBJ1-2	-	TRBD1	TRBV29-1	CSVEYPMTGAINGYTF	TGCAGCGTTGAATATCCTATGACAGGGGCGATAAATGGCTACACCTTC
TRBJ1-1	-	-	TRBV11-2	CASTPVRNTEAFF	TGTGCCAGCACCCCAGTCAGAAACACTGAAGCTTTCTTT
TRBJ2-2	-	TRBD1	TRBV6-5	CASSSGGYSNTGELFF	TGTGCCAGCAGTTCAGGGGGCTATTCGAACACCGGGGAGCTGTTTTTT
TRBJ2-1	-	TRBD2	TRBV4-3	CASSQVVGLAGIQRFF	TGCGCCAGCAGCCAAGTAGTTGGACTAGCGGGAATCCAGCGGTTCTTC
TRBJ1-3	-	-	TRBV28	CASSLTFASSGNTIYF	TGTGCCAGCAGTTTAACGTTTGCCAGCTCTGGAAACACCATATATTTT
TRBJ2-2	-	-	TRBV5-6	CASSPRPGELFF	TGTGCCAGCAGCCCCAGGCCCGGGGAGCTGTTTTTT
TRBJ1-1	-	TRBD1	TRBV2	CASHRGDMNTEAFF	TGTGCCAGCCACAGGGGGGATATGAACACTGAAGCTTTCTTT
TRBJ1-5	once	-	TRBV18	CASSQGTLSNQPQHF	TGTGCCAGCTCACAGGGGACACTCAGCAATCAGCCCCAGCATTTT
TRBJ1-2	-	-	TRBV18	CASSRDTTTGGYTF	TGTGCCAGCTCACGGGATACAACCACGGGGGGCTACACCTTC
TRBJ2-1	once	TRBD2	TRBV7-9	CASSIGVARGYDEQFF	TGTGCCAGCAGTATAGGGGTTGCGCGGGGGTATGATGAGCAGTTCTTC
TRBJ2-5	-	-	TRBV7-2	CASSLGGQTQYF	TGTGCCAGCAGCTTAGGCGGTCAGACCCAGTACTTC
TRBJ1-5	-	-	TRBV6-2/TRBV6-3	CASSRNQGLSNQPQHF	TGTGCCAGCAGCCGAAACCAGGGACTTAGCAATCAGCCCCAGCATTTT
TRBJ1-1	-	-	TRBV4-1	CASSQEEDPNTEAFF	TGCGCCAGCAGCCAAGAGGAGGACCCCAACACTGAAGCTTTCTTT
TRBJ2-1	-	TRBD2	TRBV7-8	CASSSGLASPYNEQFF	TGTGCCAGCAGCTCAGGACTAGCCTCACCGTACAATGAGCAGTTCTTC
TRBJ2-3	-	TRBD2	TRBV6-6	CASRQLAGGGDTQYF	TGTGCCAGCAGGCAACTAGCGGGAGGCGGCGATACGCAGTATTTT
TRBJ2-1	-	-	TRBV7-7	CASSLDSRRDEQFF	TGTGCTAGCAGCCTCGACTCCCGGAGGGATGAGCAGTTCTTC
TRBJ1-2	-	TRBD1	TRBV28	CASRGQGTYGYTF	TGTGCCAGCAGGGGACAGGGCACCTATGGCTACACCTTC
TRBJ1-2	-	TRBD1	TRBV4-1	CASSQEADRAYGYTF	TGCGCCAGCAGCCAAGAAGCGGACAGGGCGTATGGCTACACCTTC
TRBJ1-1	-	TRBD1	TRBV2	CASRLGDRGTEAFF	TGTGCCAGCAGGTTGGGGGACAGGGGCACTGAAGCTTTCTTT
TRBJ2-2	-	TRBD1	TRBV24-1	CATSDPGTVNTGELFF	TGTGCCACCAGTGACCCCGGGACAGTGAACACCGGGGAGCTGTTTTTT
TRBJ1-1	-	TRBD1	TRBV25-1	CASSERDRGGTEAFF	TGTGCCAGCAGTGAGAGGGACAGGGGGGGGACTGAAGCTTTCTTT
TRBJ1-4	-	-	TRBV9	CASSSPPLEKLFF	TGTGCCAGCAGCTCCCCCCCCCTTGAAAAACTGTTTTTT
TRBJ2-3	once	TRBD2	TRBV4-3	CASSQEGLAATDTQYF	TGCGCCAGCAGCCAAGAGGGACTAGCGGCCACAGATACGCAGTATTTT
TRBJ1-5	-	-	TRBV18	CASSQAGDNQPQHF	TGTGCCAGCTCACAGGCAGGGGACAATCAGCCCCAGCATTTT
TRBJ1-1	-	-	TRBV5-4	CASSAGAPEAFF	TGTGCCAGCAGCGCAGGGGCCCCTGAAGCTTTCTTT
TRBJ1-1	-	TRBD1	TRBV27	CASGRTGFTEAFF	TGTGCCAGCGGAAGGACAGGGTTTACTGAAGCTTTCTTT
TRBJ1-6	-	TRBD1	TRBV19	CASRLTGGSTYNSPLHF	TGTGCCAGTAGATTGACAGGGGGCTCAACCTATAATTCACCCCTCCACTTT
TRBJ1-5	-	TRBD1	TRBV2	CASSAGQGPQPQHF	TGTGCCAGCAGTGCTGGACAGGGGCCTCAGCCCCAGCATTTT
TRBJ2-2	few	TRBD2	TRBV7-9	CASSRDTGLAGGLTGELFF	TGTGCCAGCAGCCGAGACACGGGACTAGCGGGGGGGCTCACCGGGGAGCTGTTTTTT
TRBJ1-2	-	-	TRBV6-5	CASSYSSQGTGYTF	TGTGCCAGCAGTTACTCGAGTCAGGGGACTGGCTACACCTTC